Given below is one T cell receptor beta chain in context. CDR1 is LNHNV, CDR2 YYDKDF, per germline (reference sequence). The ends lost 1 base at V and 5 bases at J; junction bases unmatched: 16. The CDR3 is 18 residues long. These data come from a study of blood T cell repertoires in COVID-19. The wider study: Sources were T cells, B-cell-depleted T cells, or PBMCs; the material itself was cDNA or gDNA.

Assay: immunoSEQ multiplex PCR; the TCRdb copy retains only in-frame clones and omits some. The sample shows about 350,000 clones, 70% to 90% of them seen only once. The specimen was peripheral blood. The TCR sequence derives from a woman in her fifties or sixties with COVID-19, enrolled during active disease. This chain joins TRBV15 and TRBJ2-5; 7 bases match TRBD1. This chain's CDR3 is CATSRVTPGQAKKETQYF. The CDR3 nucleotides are TGTGCCACCAGCAGAGTTACCCCCGGACAGGCGAAAAAGGAGACCCAGTACTTC.